Described below is a single TCR beta chain sequence and its context. Its antigen is unknown. Qualities for individual bases were not recorded, and no much larger clone is one base off. Each collaborating institution followed its own protocols to collect whole blood in K2EDTA tubes. For TCRbeta analysis, collaborators shipped samples in one of three forms: frozen whole blood, isolated PBMCs, or DNA extracted from either of those sample types. TCRbeta CDR3 regions were amplified from genomic DNA using the immunoSEQ Assay, a bias-controlled multiplex PCR. The original pipeline was this. The number of nucleated cells in each sample was estimated by amplification of reference gene primers within the assay. To quantify the absolute abundance of each unique TCRbeta CDR3 rearrangement, sequence reads were collapsed and filtered. For each sample, productive Simpson clonality was calculated by taking the square root of Simpson's diversity index across productive rearrangements. The source is immuneACCESS, and TCRdb retained only in-frame sequences with V and J called. Part of the clones is not carried over; for the studies checked, unresolved V genes explain less than half of this, and the remainder is unexplained. V, J and clone size were drawn from that table, and D and trimming were deduced from the DNA. This sample has about 220,000 clones in its table, and around 80% of those were observed once. 7.2% of the sample is in the top ten clones.

This sample is drawn from a study of blood T cell repertoires in COVID-19 (dated by TCRdb to the early 2020s). For the wider study: Collaborator samples came from the United States, Italy and Spain and covered acute and convalescent phases of COVID-19. The prospective study material was composed of cDNA or gDNA derived from T cells, B-cell-depleted T cells, or PBMCs. The dataset comprised deeply sampled blood TCRbeta repertoires from subjects exposed to, actively infected with, or recovered from COVID-19. The repertoires were made available in a free public database intended to serve as a resource for research on the immune response to SARS-CoV-2. The samples were drawn from two sources: the first 160 participants of the ongoing ImmuneRACE study, and 1,254 subjects contributed by 6 global collaborators. Nearly every sample came with metadata listing a de-identified subject ID, COVID-19 status, age in years and sex. HLA class I and class II types, where available, came from metadata supplied by the sample provider rather than from assay-based typing.

Counted from cysteine to phenylalanine, this CDR3 has 14 amino acids. Of all the DNA, just the CDR3 is kept, 42 bases in frame from base 1. Reading the germline V gene gives CDR1 LGHNA and CDR2 YSLEER. V and J are truncated by 1 base and 9 bases respectively, leaving an intervening sequence of 15 bases. Broader findings and caveats from the paper: The quantity of clinical and demographic metadata differed by source and by participant and was supplied without curation.

The receptor comes from a woman aged 70-85 years with acute or convalescent COVID-19. The sequencing input was peripheral blood. The chain employs TRBV4-3 and TRBJ2-5; the D segment could be TRBD1, given 5 matching bases. CDR3 sequence: CASSQVGEGWAQYF. The DNA reads as follows: TGCGCCAGCAGCCAAGTAGGGGAAGGGTGGGCCCAGTACTTC.